Presented here are 10 T cell receptor beta chains from one specimen sequenced in a study of blood T cells in healthy people across ages (dated by TCRdb to between 2014 and 2017). The library came from 5' RACE. The reads were generated on an Illumina HiSeq 2500. A second PCR of about 6 to 12 cycles was run with a J-beta primer mix and a sample-barcoded 5' primer. The raw public reads went through TCRdb reprocessing: fastp at Q25, MiXCR clone calling, in-frame beta chains kept. Rows with a matching CDR3 protein are joined into one entry that keeps the most common DNA and genes. Present in this sample are 850,000 to 1,300,000 distinct CDR3 sequences, around 45% of which were seen just once. The ten largest clones take up approximately 19% of the sample. What was sequenced was blood. Receptor source: a woman aged 60-70 years in good health.

In this sample, this clonotype turned up once. The CDR3 region is CASSYYTGTDTDTQYF. The CDR3 DNA is TGCGCCAGCAGCTACTACACCGGGACAGACACAGATACGCAGTATTTT. V usage is TRBV5-1 and J usage is TRBJ2-3; TRBD1 matches 7 bases. CDR1 and CDR2 from the germline V gene are SGHRS and YFSETQ. There are 16 residues in the CDR3. J lost 2 bases, V lost 3 bases, and 9 bases had no gene match.

The rearrangement uses TRBV4-2 and TRBJ1-6; D is unresolved. The CDR3 totals 15 residues. Per the germline V gene, CDR1 is LGHNA and CDR2 is YNFKEQ. The V end was cut by 4 bases, the J end by 10 bases, with 17 bases between. This CDR3 is CASSPRTEAGSPLHF. For the CDR3, the DNA is TGTGCCAGCAGCCCCCGGACGGAAGCGGGATCACCCCTCCACTTT.

V gene TRBV9 combines with J gene TRBJ2-3; D not certain. V lost 5 bases, J lost 4 bases, and 11 bases lay in between. Germline loops: CDR1 SGDLS, CDR2 YYNGEE. This CDR3 is built from 13 residues. The CDR3 DNA reads as TGTGCCAGCAGGGCTCTGCTCTCAGATACGCAGTATTTT. Translation: CASRALLSDTQYF.

At least ten counts were recorded for this clonotype. This chain joins TRBV27 and TRBJ2-1, with D possibly matching TRBD2 (6 bases). V was trimmed by 8 bases and J by 4 bases, leaving 15 bases between them. The CDR3 sequence is 14 residues long. The V gene's germline CDR1 is MNHEY and CDR2 SMNVEV (reference sequence). CDR3 sequence (DNA): TGTGCCAGCCGCAGGGACTCGTTTTACAATGAGCAGTTCTTC. This translates into CASRRDSFYNEQFF.

V usage is TRBV27 and J usage is TRBJ2-7; a weak D match, TRBD2 (6 bases). Trimming removed 4 bases from V and 4 bases from J, with 17 bases in between. CDR3 size: 15 residues. The V gene's germline CDR1 is MNHEY and CDR2 SMNVEV (reference sequence). CDR3 DNA: TGTGCCAGCAGTTCCCGACTGTCGGGAGTGTACGAGCAGTACTTC. Translation: CASSSRLSGVYEQYF.

This clonotype came up a few times. V usage is TRBV29-1 and J usage is TRBJ2-7, with 8 nucleotides matching TRBD1. J gave up 4 bases and V 1 base, and 6 bases lay outside the gene matches. Germline CDR1 SQVTM, CDR2 ANQGSEA. The length of the CDR3 is 14 residues. The CDR3 bases are TGCAGCGTTGAAGTTGGGGACAGGAGGTACGAGCAGTACTTC. Translating it yields CSVEVGDRRYEQYF.

This clonotype was observed once. This rearrangement joins TRBV29-1 to TRBJ2-1; 11 bases fit TRBD2. CDR3 length: 17 amino acids. V gave up 0 bases and J gave up 10 bases; unmatched junction bases: 14. CDR1 SQVTM and CDR2 ANQGSEA come from the germline V gene. CDR3 sequence reads: CSVEDRSSGLAVREQFF. The CDR3 DNA is TGCAGCGTTGAAGATCGGTCCTCGGGACTAGCGGTGCGGGAGCAGTTCTTC.

The chain employs TRBV7-9 and TRBJ1-2, with D possibly TRBD1 on 5 matching bases. The CDR3 sequence is 13 residues long. The V gene lost 4 bases and the J gene lost 8 bases, with 14 bases spanning the gap. The germline gives CDR1 SEHNR, CDR2 FQNEAQ (reference sequence). The CDR3 DNA is TGTGCCAGCAGCTGGGACGGCGTCTGGGGCTACACCTTC. It yields the protein CASSWDGVWGYTF.

The chain couples TRBV20-1 to TRBJ1-2; the D gene is possibly TRBD1 (6 bases). CDR1 is DFQATT, CDR2 SNEGSKA, per germline (reference sequence). Trimming stripped 0 bases from V and 4 bases from J, with 18 bases between. The CDR3 has 16 residues. This chain's CDR3 is CSARDLARGEAYGYTF. CDR3 sequence (DNA): TGCAGTGCTAGAGATTTGGCGAGGGGGGAGGCCTATGGCTACACCTTC.

This chain links TRBV29-1 with TRBJ2-7, with 12 bases that match TRBD1. V lost 6 bases to trimming and J lost 0 bases; unmatched junction nucleotides: 6. The CDR3 totals 15 residues. The V gene's germline CDR1 is SQVTM and CDR2 ANQGSEA. The CDR3: CSVVVGQGASYEQYF. CDR3 sequence (DNA): TGCAGCGTCGTGGTGGGACAGGGGGCCTCCTACGAGCAGTACTTC.